One and the same sample provided the 3 T cell receptor beta chains below, sequenced in a study of blood T cell repertoires in COVID-19 (TCRdb year 2020). Library creation used the immunoSEQ multiplex PCR assay. Held by TCRdb, this immuneACCESS table contains in-frame sequences only and omits some clones. Under half of the omission traces to an unresolved V gene where checked; the cause of the rest is unknown. A total of approximately 130,000 clones appear in this sample, 70% to 90% of them only once. The ten largest account for about 17% of the sample. Sample: peripheral blood. The receptors were sampled from a woman aged 50 to 60 who had recovered from COVID-19.

There are a few counts of this clone. The CDR3 is CASSNRGGKTQYF. CDR3 DNA: TGTGCCAGCAGTAACAGGGGGGGTAAGACCCAGTACTTC. The genes are TRBV2 and TRBJ2-5, with D possibly TRBD1 on 8 matching bases. The CDR3 has 13 residues. Germline lookup yields CDR1 SNHLY and CDR2 FYNNEI. The germline V and J ends were trimmed by 5 bases and 6 bases, with 13 bases remaining between them. Looking up the rest from reference TRBV2 and TRBJ2-5 gives the full variable domain: EPEVTQTPSHQVTQMGQEVILRCVPISNHLYFYWYRQILGQKVEFLVSFYNNEISEKSEIFDDQFSVERPDGSNFTLKIRSTKLEDSAMYFCASSNRGGKTQYFGPGTRLLVL.

This clone was seen once. The rearrangement uses TRBV4-3 and TRBJ2-1; D is possibly TRBD2 (6 bases). V was pared by 0 bases and J by 6 bases, with 18 bases between. CDR1 and CDR2 from the germline V gene are LGHNA and YSLEER. CDR3 length equals 17 residues. This CDR3 reads CASSQDLARTQFNEQFF. The CDR3 region has the DNA TGCGCCAGCAGCCAAGACCTAGCGCGCACTCAATTCAATGAGCAGTTCTTC.

The chain combines TRBV30 with TRBJ2-3; TRBD1 matches 8 bases. Trimming cost V 6 bases and J 3 bases; bases outside gene matches: 5. There are 13 residues in the CDR3. From germline, CDR1 is GTSNPN and CDR2 SVGIG (reference sequence). CDR3 protein: CACDRGLTDTQYF. For the CDR3, the DNA is TGTGCCTGCGACAGGGGTCTAACAGATACGCAGTATTTT.